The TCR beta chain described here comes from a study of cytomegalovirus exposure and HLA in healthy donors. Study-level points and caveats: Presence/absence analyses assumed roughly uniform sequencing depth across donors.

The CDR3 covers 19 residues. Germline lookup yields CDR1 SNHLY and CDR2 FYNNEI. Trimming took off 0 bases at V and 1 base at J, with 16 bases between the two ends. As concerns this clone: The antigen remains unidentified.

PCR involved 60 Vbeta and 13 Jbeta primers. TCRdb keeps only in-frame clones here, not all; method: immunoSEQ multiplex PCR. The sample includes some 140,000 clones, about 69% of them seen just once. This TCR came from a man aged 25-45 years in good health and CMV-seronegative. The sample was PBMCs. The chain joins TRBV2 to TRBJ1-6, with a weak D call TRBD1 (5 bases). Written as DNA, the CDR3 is TGTGCCAGCAGTGAAGCCCCAGGGCGGAGTGGTTCCTATAATTCACCCCTCCACTTT. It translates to CASSEAPGRSGSYNSPLHF.